This T cell receptor (beta chain) was documented in a study of blood T cell repertoires in COVID-19. Study as a whole: In Cohort 3, a recovered donor had either two negative PCRs, clearance, or symptom resolution. PBMCs, B-cell-depleted T cells, or T cells provided the cDNA or gDNA that made up the material.

Between the trimmed V and J ends, which lost 4 bases and 2 bases, there was a span of 18 bases. CDR3 length: 16 residues. CDR1 and CDR2 from the germline V gene are WSHSY and SAAADI. Individuals drawn from 24 US areas were about 18 to 95 years old. This table comes from immunoSEQ multiplex PCR, and its TCRdb copy is limited to in-frame clones, with some not included. This sample carries some 300,000 clones, more than 75% of them seen once, and the ten largest clones take 2% to 2.5%. The sequenced sample consisted of PBMCs or T cells enriched from blood (not recorded which). This chain links TRBV10-2 with TRBJ2-7, with TRBD2 as a possible D gene (5 bases). This clonotype was sampled from a woman aged 60 to 75 in a cohort exposed to, infected with or recovered from COVID-19 (not recorded which). The CDR3: CASSGRKSGSPYEQYF. The CDR3 DNA is TGCGCCAGCAGTGGGAGGAAAAGCGGTTCCCCCTACGAGCAGTACTTC.